Described below is a single T cell receptor (beta chain) sequence and its context. This sample was included in a study of blood T cell repertoires in COVID-19. Study overall: Sources were T cells, B-cell-depleted T cells, or PBMCs; the material itself was cDNA or gDNA.

The participants were between about 18 and 90 years old and came from about two dozen US areas. Germline V lookup: CDR1 MNHEY, CDR2 SVGAGI. This CDR3 region has 14 residues. V lost 4 bases to trimming and J lost 0 bases; unmatched junction nucleotides: 2. Sequencing was performed with immunoSEQ multiplex PCR; in TCRdb, only in-frame clones are kept and a portion is missing. The sample contains more than 200,000 clones, roughly 90% of which appear only once. Sequenced: PBMCs or T cells enriched from blood (not recorded which). The receptor was isolated from a woman aged 25 to 39 with acute COVID-19. J is TRBJ2-5 and V is TRBV6-5; 7 bases line up with TRBD1. CDR3 nucleotides: TGTGCCAGCAGTTCGACAGGGAACCAAGAGACCCAGTACTTC. The encoded protein is CASSSTGNQETQYF.